The subject of this entry is one TCR beta chain. V was trimmed by 3 bases and J by 7 bases, leaving 6 bases between them. The length of the CDR3 is 11 residues. Germline V lookup: CDR1 SGHTA, CDR2 FQGNSA. The data derive from a study of shared clonotypes between healthy human individuals. Sequencing used immunoSEQ multiplex PCR; TCRdb keeps in-frame clones, though not all of them. The data contain around 2.5 million clones, more than 85% of them singletons. The chain joins TRBV7-2 to TRBJ2-5; no definite D call. Sequencing was done on a sample of naive CD4+ T cells from PBMCs. The subset was: CD45RA+ positively selected. The clonotype was recovered from a man younger than 35 in good health. Some clones in this sample may be carry-over from other donors' samples. The CDR3 protein is CASSFKGTQYF. The CDR3 DNA sequence: TGTGCCAGCAGCTTCAAGGGGACCCAGTACTTC.